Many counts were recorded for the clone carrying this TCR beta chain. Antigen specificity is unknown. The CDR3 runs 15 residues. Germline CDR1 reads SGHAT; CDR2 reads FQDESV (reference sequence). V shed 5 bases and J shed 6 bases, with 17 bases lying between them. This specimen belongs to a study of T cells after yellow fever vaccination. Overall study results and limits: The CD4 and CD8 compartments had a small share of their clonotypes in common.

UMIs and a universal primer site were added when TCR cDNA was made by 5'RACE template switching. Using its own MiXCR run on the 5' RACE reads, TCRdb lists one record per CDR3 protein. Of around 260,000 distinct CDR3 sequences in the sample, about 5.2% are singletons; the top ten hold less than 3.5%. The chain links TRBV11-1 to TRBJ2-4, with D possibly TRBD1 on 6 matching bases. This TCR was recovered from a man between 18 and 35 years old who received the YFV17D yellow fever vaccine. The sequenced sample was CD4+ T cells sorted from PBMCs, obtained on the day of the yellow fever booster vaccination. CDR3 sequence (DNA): TGTGCCAGCAGCCAATTGCTGGGGGCGGCAAACATTCAGTACTTC. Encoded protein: CASSQLLGAANIQYF.